The 17 T cell receptor beta chains listed next were all sequenced from one sample in a study of T-cell memory formation after mild COVID-19. One entry per CDR3 protein results from TCRdb running MiXCR on the 5' RACE reads. Among around 340,000 distinct CDR3 sequences listed, around 15% were seen once. The source material was PBMCs or a T cell subset sorted from them (not recorded which). These receptors originate from a man aged 18 to 29 who had mild COVID-19 (a few samples of this study predate the infection). Cell type and time point are not known.

This clonotype was counted only a few times. The CDR3 loop is CSAPDRNTGELFF. The CDR3 bases are TGCAGTGCTCCGGACAGAAACACCGGGGAGCTGTTTTTT. V usage is TRBV20-1 and J usage is TRBJ2-2; D is perhaps TRBD1 (6 bases). From germline, CDR1 is DFQATT and CDR2 SNEGSKA (reference sequence). Trimming took off 5 bases at V and 2 bases at J, with 9 bases between the two ends. This CDR3 has 13 residues.

The chain carries TRBV5-4 and TRBJ2-5, with D possibly being TRBD1 or TRBD2 (6 bases each). The CDR3 length is 14 residues. The V gene lost 1 base and the J gene lost 5 bases, with 12 bases spanning the gap. Germline V gives CDR1 SGHNT, CDR2 YYREEE (reference sequence). CDR3 region: CASSLMGGRETQYF. As DNA, the CDR3 is TGTGCCAGCAGCTTGATGGGGGGCCGCGAGACCCAGTACTTC.

The chain joins TRBV12-3 or TRBV12-4 to TRBJ1-1, with a weak D call TRBD1 (5 bases). Trimming removed 6 bases at V and 1 base at J, with 12 bases between. This CDR3 comprises 14 residues. The CDR3 DNA follows: TGTGCCAGCAGCCCGGGGGGGTCGAACACTGAAGCTTTCTTT. It translates to CASSPGGSNTEAFF.

This clonotype has just a few counts. CDR3 DNA: TGTGCCAGCAGCGTAGATGGGACACTAGTTAGCAATCAGCCCCAGCATTTT. It specifies CASSVDGTLVSNQPQHF. The J gene is TRBJ1-5, the V gene TRBV5-5; maybe TRBD1 (6 bases). V shed 4 bases and J shed 0 bases, with 17 bases lying between them. CDR1 and CDR2 from the germline V gene are SGHKS and YYEKEE (reference sequence). The CDR3 has 17 residues. Looking up the rest from reference TRBV5-5 and TRBJ1-5 gives the full variable domain: DAGVTQSPTHLIKTRGQQVTLRCSPISGHKSVSWYQQVLGQGPQFIFQYYEKEERGRGNFPDRFSARQFPNYSSELNVNALLLGDSALYLCASSVDGTLVSNQPQHFGDGTRLSIL.

The chain uses TRBV25-1 and TRBJ1-5; tentative D call: TRBD1 (5 bases). The CDR3 extends over 13 amino acids. The germline V gene has CDR1 MGHDK and CDR2 SYGVNS. V was trimmed by 1 base and J by 9 bases, leaving 10 bases between them. The CDR3 is CASSEWGGGPQHF. The CDR3 bases are TGTGCCAGCAGTGAATGGGGGGGGGGGCCCCAGCATTTT.

This clonotype was seen only once. This chain links TRBV4-1 with TRBJ2-6; D is possibly TRBD1 (6 bases). CDR1 and CDR2 from the germline V gene are MGHRA and YSYEKL. The CDR3 extends over 15 amino acids. The V end was cut by 1 base, the J end by 3 bases, with 7 bases between. CDR3 nucleotide sequence: TGCGCCAGCAGCCAAGGGGGGCTTGGGGCCAACGTCCTGACTTTC. Its protein is CASSQGGLGANVLTF.

The chain employs TRBV29-1 and TRBJ1-5; maybe TRBD1 (6 bases). Germline loops: CDR1 SQVTM, CDR2 ANQGSEA. V lost 4 bases and J lost 4, with 17 bases in between. The CDR3 runs 15 residues. CDR3 residues: CSVAQATGYNQPQHF. In DNA form, the CDR3 reads TGCAGCGTTGCTCAGGCCACAGGGTATAATCAGCCCCAGCATTTT.

V gene TRBV7-2 combines with J gene TRBJ2-2; D perhaps matches TRBD1 (6 bases). V was pared by 6 bases and J by 4 bases, with 9 bases between. Germline V gives CDR1 SGHTA, CDR2 FQGNSA. CDR3 length: 13 amino acids. As DNA, the CDR3 is TGTGCCAGCAGAGGGACACCCACCGGGGAGCTGTTTTTT. Residues: CASRGTPTGELFF.

This clonotype was seen a few times. The chain couples TRBV28 to TRBJ2-7, with 9 bases fitting TRBD1. The CDR3 runs 13 residues. Losses at the gene ends were 7 bases for V and 5 bases for J; bases not matched to a gene: 6. The germline V gene has CDR1 MDHEN and CDR2 SYDVKM. CDR3 DNA: TGTGCCAGCATCGGGGGACAGGGCCACGAGCAGTACGTC. Residues: CASIGGQGHEQYV.

V usage is TRBV11-2 and J usage is TRBJ2-2, with 11 bases identical to TRBD2. The CDR3 sequence is 15 residues long. Per germline, CDR1 SGHAT and CDR2 FQNNGV. V lost 3 bases and J lost 6; bases outside the gene matches: 3. DNA of the CDR3: TGTGCCAGCAGCTTGGCACTAGCGGGGGCCGGGGAGCTGTTTTTT. Translating gives CASSLALAGAGELFF. Using reference TRBV11-2 and TRBJ2-2 for the parts outside the CDR3, the full variable domain is EAGVAQSPRYKIIEKRQSVAFWCNPISGHATLYWYQQILGQGPKLLIQFQNNGVVDDSQLPKDRFSAERLKGVDSTLKIQPAKLEDSAVYLCASSLALAGAGELFFGEGSRLTVL.

J is TRBJ2-3 and V is TRBV2, with D tentatively TRBD1 or TRBD2 (5 bases each). This CDR3 is built from 13 residues. Germline V gene data show CDR1 as SNHLY and CDR2 as FYNNEI. Trimming removed 9 bases at V and 1 base at J, with 11 bases between. The chain's CDR3 is CARSRGGTDTQYF. CDR3 bases: TGTGCCAGAAGTAGAGGGGGCACAGATACGCAGTATTTT. Using reference TRBV2 and TRBJ2-3 for the parts outside the CDR3, the full variable domain is EPEVTQTPSHQVTQMGQEVILRCVPISNHLYFYWYRQILGQKVEFLVSFYNNEISEKSEIFDDQFSVERPDGSNFTLKIRSTKLEDSAMYFCARSRGGTDTQYFGPGTRLTVL.

This clonotype was picked up many times. The chain links TRBV7-2 to TRBJ1-2, with unresolved D. The length of the CDR3 is 13 residues. Germline V gives CDR1 SGHTA, CDR2 FQGNSA. With 3 bases removed from V and 0 bases from J, the gap between germline ends came to 5 bases. The CDR3 DNA follows: TGTGCCAGCAGCTTTCCAGCTAACTATGGCTACACCTTC. It codes for CASSFPANYGYTF.

This chain's CDR3 is CSVEGPAPPTDTQYF. CDR3 in DNA: TGCAGCGTTGAAGGACCAGCCCCCCCCACAGATACGCAGTATTTT. V gene TRBV29-1 combines with J gene TRBJ2-3, with D hard to call. The germline CDR1 and CDR2 sequences are SQVTM and ANQGSEA. V was shortened by 1 base and J by 2 bases, with 13 bases between the two germline ends. This CDR3 has 15 amino acids.

This clonotype was observed a few times. The J gene is TRBJ2-2, the V gene TRBV12-3 or TRBV12-4; 7 nucleotides align to TRBD2. The CDR3 contains 18 residues. V shed 2 bases, J shed 0 bases, and the junction held 9 bases outside the gene matches. The CDR3 loop reads CASSLYGWEGTNTGELFF. As DNA, the CDR3 is TGTGCCAGCAGTTTATATGGCTGGGAGGGCACGAACACCGGGGAGCTGTTTTTT.

This clonotype turned up a few times. The V and J genes are TRBV5-1 and TRBJ2-2; D remains ambiguous. CDR1 and CDR2 from the germline V gene are SGHRS and YFSETQ. Trimming removed 5 bases from V and 0 bases from J, with 14 bases in between. The CDR3 consists of 16 residues. The CDR3 loop is CASRTGRQSNTGELFF. The DNA for the CDR3 is TGCGCCAGCAGGACGGGCCGCCAGTCGAACACCGGGGAGCTGTTTTTT.

This chain links TRBV7-3 with TRBJ2-2, with 8 bases that match TRBD2. The germline CDR1 and CDR2 sequences are SGHTA and FQGTGA. V lost 2 bases and J lost 0; bases outside the gene matches: 2. The CDR3 has 16 residues. CDR3 DNA sequence: TGTGCCAGCAGCTTACTCGGGGGGGCGAACACCGGGGAGCTGTTTTTT. As protein: CASSLLGGANTGELFF. Filled out from reference TRBV7-3 and TRBJ2-2, the complete variable domain reads GAGVSQTPSNKVTEKGKYVELRCDPISGHTALYWYRQSLGQGPEFLIYFQGTGAADDSGLPNDRFFAVRPEGSVSTLKIQRTERGDSAVYLCASSLLGGANTGELFFGEGSRLTVL.

V is TRBV7-8 and J is TRBJ2-3; 8 nucleotides line up with TRBD2. This CDR3 region has 18 residues. CDR1 and CDR2 (germline): SGHVS, FQNEAQ. After removal of 0 bases from V and 0 bases from J, the junction contained 8 bases not matched to a gene. The CDR3 protein is CASSLARSSGSSTDTQYF. The CDR3 DNA is TGTGCCAGCAGCTTAGCGCGGTCTAGCGGGTCGAGCACAGATACGCAGTATTTT.